A selection of T cell receptor beta chains follows, all from one sample in a study of OX40 agonist ivuxolimab in advanced cancers. TCRdb keeps only in-frame clones here, not all; method: immunoSEQ multiplex PCR. The table has about 28,000 clones, approximately 81% seen once. The material sequenced was CD4+ or CD8+ T cells sorted from blood, taken in a trial of the OX40 agonist ivuxolimab. Receptors originate from an adult with an advanced solid tumor such as melanoma, head and neck, liver or kidney cancer. CDR3s include the opening cysteine and the closing phenylalanine or tryptophan. The D gene is left open where the match is weak. Size tells how often a clone was seen (once, few, many) or the class of an expanded clone, and some rows leave it out.

clone_size	d_call	v_call	j_call	cdr3_nt	cdr3_aa
.	.	TRBV19	TRBJ2-7	TGTGCCAGTAGTATAGTGGGGGGAGATACTTCCTACGAGCAGTACTTC	CASSIVGGDTSYEQYF
.	TRBD1	TRBV7-9	TRBJ2-1	TGTGCCAGCAGCTCAGGGACAGGGTTCTCCTACAATGAGCAGTTCTTC	CASSSGTGFSYNEQFF
few	.	TRBV11-3	TRBJ2-2	TGTGCCAGCAGGGATCGTCTGGCGATCGGGGAGCTGTTTTTT	CASRDRLAIGELFF
.	.	TRBV6-5	TRBJ1-2	TGTGCCAGCAGCTTATATCGGGGCTATGGCTACACCTTC	CASSLYRGYGYTF
.	TRBD1	TRBV4-2	TRBJ1-2	TGTGCCAGCACTCTGGAGGGGGCCGATGGCTACACCTTC	CASTLEGADGYTF
.	.	TRBV7-9	TRBJ1-2	TGTGCCAGCAGCTTAGTTTTCTATGGCTACACCTTC	CASSLVFYGYTF
.	TRBD2	TRBV2	TRBJ2-3	TGTGCCAGCAGTGAGGTAGCGGGGGGGCTAGAGCCCACAGATACGCAGTATTTT	CASSEVAGGLEPTDTQYF
.	.	TRBV30	TRBJ2-3	TGTGCCTGGAGTTGGAGTAGCACAGATACGCAGTATTTT	CAWSWSSTDTQYF
.	.	TRBV19	TRBJ1-1	TGTGCCAGTTCAACGGGGGGGGCGTTAACTGAAGCTTTCTTT	CASSTGGALTEAFF
.	TRBD2	TRBV19	TRBJ2-1	TGTGCCAGTAGTATAGATCGGCGGGGGGGGAGCTCCTACAATGAGCAGTTCTTC	CASSIDRRGGSSYNEQFF
.	.	TRBV27	TRBJ2-7	TGTGCCAGCAGTCCCACGGACGTGCCTTACGAGCAGTACTTC	CASSPTDVPYEQYF
.	.	TRBV10-3	TRBJ1-2	TGTGCCATCAGTGAAGGACAACCCCTAGGAGGCTACACCTTC	CAISEGQPLGGYTF
.	.	TRBV10-2	TRBJ2-7	TGCGCCAGCAGTGAGTGGGGGTTGGAGCGGGCCTACGAGCAGTACTTC	CASSEWGLERAYEQYF
.	TRBD1	TRBV27	TRBJ1-2	TGTGCCAGCAGCCCTGGGACAGGGAGGATCCATGGCTACACCTTC	CASSPGTGRIHGYTF
.	.	TRBV5-1	TRBJ2-5	TGCGCCAGCAGCTTGGCCGACGCATGGGGCGCCTCAGAGACCCAGTACTTC	CASSLADAWGASETQYF
once	TRBD2	TRBV6-5	TRBJ2-1	TGTGCCAGCAGACTAGCGGAGTACAATGAGCAGTTCTTC	CASRLAEYNEQFF
.	TRBD1	TRBV5-1	TRBJ2-7	TGCGCCAGTGCCGGGACAGGGGGTTACGAGCAGTACTTC	CASAGTGGYEQYF
.	TRBD2	TRBV11-3	TRBJ2-7	TGTGCCAGCAGCGCCCAGACTAGCGGGAGTCTCTACGAGCAGTACTTC	CASSAQTSGSLYEQYF
few	TRBD1	TRBV19	TRBJ2-7	TGTGCCAGTAGTATTGACAGGGGACACGAGCAGTACTTC	CASSIDRGHEQYF
.	.	TRBV6-6	TRBJ1-2	TGTGCCAGCAGACAGACCGGGAGCTACTATGGCTACACCTTC	CASRQTGSYYGYTF
.	TRBD2	TRBV11-3	TRBJ2-7	TGTGCCAGCAGCCCAGTCGTGCGGGGGGCCTACGAGCAGTACTTC	CASSPVVRGAYEQYF
.	.	TRBV4-3	TRBJ1-5	TGCGCCAGCAGCCAAGGGAGGGACTGGCAGCCCCAGCATTTT	CASSQGRDWQPQHF
.	TRBD1	TRBV19	TRBJ1-2	TGTGCCAGTAGTATTGGCGCAGGGGGATTGGTTGGCTATGGCTACACCTTC	CASSIGAGGLVGYGYTF
.	.	TRBV30	TRBJ2-3	TGTGCCTGGGGCCCGCTGTATGGATACGGGGGGCCCGGCACAGATACGCAGTATTTT	CAWGPLYGYGGPGTDTQYF
medium-sized	.	TRBV29-1	TRBJ1-3	TGCAGCGCCATAGGTGTACAGGACCGCTCTGGAAACACCATATATTTT	CSAIGVQDRSGNTIYF
.	TRBD1	TRBV2	TRBJ1-2	TGTGCCAGCAGTGTGTGGACAGGGGAATATGGCTACACCTTC	CASSVWTGEYGYTF
.	.	TRBV9	TRBJ1-2	TGTGCCAGCAGCGTAGGGGAGAACTATGGCTACACCTTC	CASSVGENYGYTF
.	.	TRBV7-7	TRBJ2-5	TGTGCCAGCAGCTTAGGACGGGGGATCCAAGAGACCCAGTACTTC	CASSLGRGIQETQYF
once	.	TRBV28	TRBJ1-4	TGTGCCAGCAGTTTCCCCTTGGGGCCGACTAATGAAAAACTGTTTTTT	CASSFPLGPTNEKLFF
.	.	TRBV11-3	TRBJ2-4	TGTGCCAGCAGCCTAGTGGGCGGGTTAGCCAAAAACATTCAGTACTTC	CASSLVGGLAKNIQYF
.	.	TRBV6-6	TRBJ1-2	TGTGCCAGCAGTTACTGGGGGGGGACTAACTATGGCTACACCTTC	CASSYWGGTNYGYTF
.	.	TRBV4-1	TRBJ1-5	TGCGCCAGCAGCCAAGATTCTCCCCCATTGGGCAATCAGCCCCAGCATTTT	CASSQDSPPLGNQPQHF
.	.	TRBV13	TRBJ1-1	TGTGCCAGCAGCGTTACACCGGGCCCTGAAGCTTTCTTT	CASSVTPGPEAFF
.	.	TRBV27	TRBJ2-7	TGTGCCAGCACCGGGGGTTCCTACGAGCAGTACTTC	CASTGGSYEQYF
.	TRBD1	TRBV7-7	TRBJ2-2	TGTGCCAGCAGCCCCGGGACAGGGGGCTTCGGGGAGCTGTTTTTT	CASSPGTGGFGELFF
hyperexpanded	TRBD1	TRBV6-1	TRBJ2-3	TGTGCCAGCAGTGATGGACAGGGGTCAGATACGCAGTATTTT	CASSDGQGSDTQYF
.	.	TRBV7-8	TRBJ1-3	TGTGCCAGCAGCATGTGGGACGGTGGAAACACCATATATTTT	CASSMWDGGNTIYF
few	.	TRBV6-4	TRBJ2-3	TGTGCCAGCAGTGAGGATGGCACAGATACGCAGTATTTT	CASSEDGTDTQYF
few	.	TRBV6-4	TRBJ1-1	TGTGCCAGCAGTGCGGGCTCCAACACTGAAGCTTTCTTT	CASSAGSNTEAFF
.	TRBD2	TRBV27	TRBJ2-3	TGTGCCAGCGGAGGGACTAGCGTTTTAGATACGCAGTATTTT	CASGGTSVLDTQYF
.	.	TRBV6-5	TRBJ1-2	TGTGCCAGCAGTCCGGGGGGGGTGGCTGGCTACACCTTC	CASSPGGVAGYTF
few	.	TRBV7-6	TRBJ1-6	TGTGCCAGCAGCTCGGACTCTGGTTCACCCCTCCACTTT	CASSSDSGSPLHF
.	.	TRBV7-6	TRBJ2-2	TGTGCCAGCAGCTTAGAATCCCAGGGCGGGCGGGAGCTGTTTTTT	CASSLESQGGRELFF
.	TRBD2	TRBV7-2	TRBJ2-7	TGTGCCAGCAGCTTAGTCCCGACAGGGGGGGGACTAGCGGGAAACGAGCAGTACTTC	CASSLVPTGGGLAGNEQYF
.	.	TRBV27	TRBJ2-3	TGTGCCAGCAGTACAGGAAAGACTCCGGGCACGCAGTATTTT	CASSTGKTPGTQYF
.	TRBD2	TRBV6-1	TRBJ2-7	TGTGCCAGCAGTGAAGCTGGGAGGGCGGAGAAGTACTTC	CASSEAGRAEKYF
.	.	TRBV19	TRBJ2-7	TGTGCCAGTAGTATAGGAATCCGGGACACCGCCTACGAGCAGTACTTC	CASSIGIRDTAYEQYF
.	TRBD2	TRBV11-2	TRBJ2-7	TGTGCCAGCTCGGGACTAGCGCTTTACTACGAGCAGTACTTC	CASSGLALYYEQYF
.	.	TRBV11-3	TRBJ1-1	TGTGCCAGCAGCCCAGTTAGAGGGGAGGACACTGAAGCTTTCTTT	CASSPVRGEDTEAFF
.	TRBD1	TRBV11-2	TRBJ2-5	TGTGCCAGCAGCTTAGGCCTCCGAGGGGACAGTAAAGAGACCCAGTACTTC	CASSLGLRGDSKETQYF
.	TRBD1	TRBV28	TRBJ2-3	TGTGCCAGCACCAGGGGGAGCACAGATACGCAGTATTTT	CASTRGSTDTQYF
.	TRBD1	TRBV14	TRBJ2-7	TGTGCCAGCAGCCAAGAATTCCGACAGGGTCTCTACGAGCAGTACTTC	CASSQEFRQGLYEQYF
.	.	TRBV20-1	TRBJ1-4	TGCAGCCAGCCCTCTTCCGTTGGGCTGTTTTTT	CSQPSSVGLFF